A single sample gave rise to the 4 T cell receptor beta chains below, sequenced in a study of shared clonotypes between healthy human individuals (TCRdb year 2020). To prepare the library, the immunoSEQ multiplex PCR assay was applied. As stored in TCRdb, this immuneACCESS dataset retains in-frame rearrangements with V and J assigned. A fraction of the clones does not appear; measured against another copy, unresolved V genes explain less than half of the discrepancy, and the remainder lacks a known reason. The sample records nearly 750,000 clones, approximately 77% of which are singletons. The leading ten clones occupy about 1.7% of the sample. Sequences were obtained from memory CD4+ T cells sorted from blood. The label giving this sample's cell subset or site can be read as: CD45RA-negative fraction. These receptors were taken from a woman in her twenties or thirties in good health.

The chain has TRBV5-6 and TRBJ2-3; the match to TRBD1 covers 7 bases. The junction had 9 bases not matched to a gene; V was cut back by 0 bases and J by 2 bases. The CDR3 totals 17 residues. Germline V lookup: CDR1 SGHDT, CDR2 YYEEEE. Here the CDR3 DNA reads TGTGCCAGCAGCTTGGATTTTCGGGACAGCTACACAGATACGCAGTATTTT. Translation gives CASSLDFRDSYTDTQYF.

V gene TRBV28 combines with J gene TRBJ2-1; tentatively, D is TRBD1 or TRBD2 (5 bases each). Germline loops: CDR1 MDHEN, CDR2 SYDVKM. Trimming pared 4 bases from V and 8 bases from J, leaving 15 bases between. The CDR3 length is 14 residues. The CDR3 loop reads CASSSGTLLDEQFF. DNA for the CDR3: TGTGCCAGCAGTTCCGGGACCCTGTTGGATGAGCAGTTCTTC.

There are a few counts of this clone. The chain employs TRBV6-5 and TRBJ2-1; D call uncertain. V lost 2 bases to trimming and J lost 8 bases, with 19 bases between them. Germline V gene sequence: CDR1 MNHEY, CDR2 SVGAGI. The CDR3 length is 16 residues. As DNA, the CDR3 is TGTGCCAGCAGTTACATATCTGCCCTAGGAGACCATGAGCAGTTCTTC. It codes for CASSYISALGDHEQFF.

This clone appeared a few times. This sequence joins TRBV18 and TRBJ2-1; D call uncertain. Trimming left V 0 bases short and J 2 bases short, with 14 bases between. This CDR3 has 17 residues. Germline V gene data show CDR1 as KGHSH and CDR2 as LQKENI. CDR3 nucleotides: TGTGCCAGCTCACCACCGTCGGAAAGGGCCCCCTACAATGAGCAGTTCTTC. Encoded protein: CASSPPSERAPYNEQFF.